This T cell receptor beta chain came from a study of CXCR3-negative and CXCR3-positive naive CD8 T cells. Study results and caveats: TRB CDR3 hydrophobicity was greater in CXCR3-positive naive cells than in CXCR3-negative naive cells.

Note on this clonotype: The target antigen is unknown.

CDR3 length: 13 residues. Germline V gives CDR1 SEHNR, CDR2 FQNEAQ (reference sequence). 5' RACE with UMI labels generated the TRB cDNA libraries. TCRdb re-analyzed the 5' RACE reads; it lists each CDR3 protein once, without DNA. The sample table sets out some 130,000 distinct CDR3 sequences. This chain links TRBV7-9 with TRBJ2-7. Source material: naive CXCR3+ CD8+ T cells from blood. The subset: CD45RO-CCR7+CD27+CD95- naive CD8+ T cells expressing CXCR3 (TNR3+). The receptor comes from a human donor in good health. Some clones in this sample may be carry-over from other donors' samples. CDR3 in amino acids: CASSALRIYEQYF.